The next 18 T cell receptor beta chains were all read from a single sample in a study of T cell changes during pregnancy in multiple sclerosis (dated by TCRdb to the late 2010s). The receptor library was made with the immunoSEQ multiplex PCR assay. TCRdb obtained this table from immuneACCESS and retained in-frame rearrangements with V and J assigned. These tables miss some clones; where compared with another copy, unresolved V genes account for less than half of the shortfall, and the remainder is unexplained. The sample table records about 40,000 clones; just over 90% of these occur just once. Jointly, the top ten make up approximately 0.8% of the sample. The sequences come from CD4+ T cells from peripheral blood mononuclear cells, collected in the third trimester of pregnancy. These receptors originate from a female donor with multiple sclerosis, enrolled in a pregnancy study.

The V call is TRBV4-2, the J call TRBJ2-7; 7 positions match TRBD1. The CDR3 extends over 18 amino acids. With V trimmed by 1 base and J by 0 bases, 12 bases remained unmatched. Per germline, CDR1 LGHNA and CDR2 YNFKEQ. CDR3 protein: CASSQVGIGQADSYEQYF. The DNA for the CDR3 is TGTGCCAGCAGCCAAGTGGGTATCGGACAGGCCGACTCCTACGAGCAGTACTTC.

The rearrangement uses TRBV14 and TRBJ2-1, with D perhaps TRBD2 (5 bases). The germline gives CDR1 SGHDN, CDR2 FVKESK. The V end was cut by 0 bases, the J end by 7 bases, with 22 bases between. CDR3 size: 18 residues. CDR3 region: CASSQDVVELSGVNEQFF. The CDR3 bases are TGTGCCAGCAGCCAAGACGTTGTAGAGCTTTCCGGGGTGAATGAGCAGTTCTTC.

The chain is built from TRBV18 and TRBJ1-5; D is perhaps TRBD1 (5 bases). With 4 bases removed from V and 0 bases from J, the gap between germline ends came to 7 bases. Germline CDR1 KGHSH, CDR2 LQKENI. This CDR3 contains 14 residues. CDR3 DNA: TGTGCCAGCTCACGTGACAGTAGCAATCAGCCCCAGCATTTT. This codes for CASSRDSSNQPQHF.

V gene TRBV6-1 combines with J gene TRBJ1-4; 8 bases map to TRBD1. The trim removed 4 bases at V and 4 bases at J, leaving 2 bases unmatched. Germline-derived CDR1 and CDR2 are MNHNS and SASEGT. The CDR3 has 14 amino acids. CDR3: CASSVGQGNEKLFF. The CDR3 nucleotides are TGTGCCAGCAGTGTAGGACAGGGTAATGAAAAACTGTTTTTT.

The rearrangement joins TRBV11-2 to TRBJ2-7, with TRBD1 matching 8 bases. This CDR3 comprises 14 residues. V gave up 2 bases and J gave up 3 bases; unmatched junction bases: 3. Germline V CDR1 and CDR2: SGHAT, FQNNGV. The CDR3, as DNA: TGTGCCAGCAGCTTAACGACAGGGGACTACGAGCAGTACTTC. Translated, it gives CASSLTTGDYEQYF.

The chain recombines TRBV5-1 with TRBJ2-5; no firm D call. Trimming took 1 base from V and 4 from J, leaving 8 bases between them. Germline V gene sequence: CDR1 SGHRS, CDR2 YFSETQ. The CDR3 contains 13 residues. The CDR3 loop reads CASSLQDSETQYF. CDR3 bases: TGCGCCAGCAGCTTGCAGGATTCAGAGACCCAGTACTTC.

V usage is TRBV6-5 and J usage is TRBJ2-5; 7 bases fit TRBD2. Germline V gene sequence: CDR1 MNHEY, CDR2 SVGAGI. V lost 4 bases and J lost 0; bases outside the gene matches: 8. This CDR3 is 16 amino acids long. The chain's CDR3 is CASSSGGTTDQETQYF. The CDR3 DNA follows: TGTGCCAGCAGTTCCGGGGGGACTACCGACCAAGAGACCCAGTACTTC.

The chain employs TRBV4-1 and TRBJ2-4, with D possibly being TRBD1 (5 bases). V dropped 3 bases and J dropped 0 bases, with 9 bases sitting between them. Looked up from germline, CDR1 is MGHRA and CDR2 is YSYEKL. The CDR3 contains 15 residues. CDR3 nucleotides: TGCGCCAGCAGCCAGACAGTGGTAGCCAAAAACATTCAGTACTTC. The encoded protein is CASSQTVVAKNIQYF.

The CDR3 sequence: CASSLGILGDEQFF. As DNA, the CDR3 is TGCGCCAGCAGCTTGGGGATTCTCGGGGATGAGCAGTTCTTC. The V call is TRBV5-1, the J call TRBJ2-1; tentative D call: TRBD2 (5 bases). This CDR3 contains 14 residues. Per germline, CDR1 SGHRS and CDR2 YFSETQ. V was clipped by 0 bases and J by 8 bases, with 12 bases between them.

The count of this clone is one. The V gene is TRBV4-3, the J gene TRBJ2-6; D gene ambiguous. Germline assignment: CDR1 LGHNA and CDR2 YSLEER. This CDR3 region has 16 residues. V lost 3 bases and J 4 bases, leaving 13 bases between the germline ends. The CDR3 here is CASSHPMISGANVLTF. CDR3 DNA: TGCGCCAGCAGCCACCCTATGATTTCGGGGGCCAACGTCCTGACTTTC.

The chain recombines TRBV9 with TRBJ2-1; a possible D gene is TRBD2 (5 bases). Germline values: CDR1 SGDLS, CDR2 YYNGEE. V lost 4 bases and J lost 4, with 12 bases in between. This CDR3 is 14 amino acids long. This CDR3 is CASSPRESYNEQFF. CDR3 DNA sequence: TGTGCCAGCAGCCCCCGGGAATCATACAATGAGCAGTTCTTC.

Regarding this clone: One end of the junction fails to match germline, which may point to a read error. The chain carries TRBV11-2 and TRBJ2-3, with 13 bases matching TRBD2. CDR1 SGHAT and CDR2 FQNNGV come from the germline V gene. This CDR3 is 14 amino acids long. The CDR3: CASSSVLAGGPNDF. DNA of the CDR3: TGTGCCAGCAGCTCGGTACTAGCGGGAGGGCCTAACGACTTT.

This chain joins TRBV7-9 and TRBJ1-1; TRBD1 aligns across 8 bases. The CDR3 contains 14 residues. Germline lookup yields CDR1 SEHNR and CDR2 FQNEAQ (reference sequence). Trimming removed 5 bases from V and 1 base from J; junction bases left unmatched: 3. In DNA, the CDR3 is TGTGCCAGCAGCCGTGGACAGGGGAACACTGAAGCTTTCTTT. Its translation is CASSRGQGNTEAFF.

This chain uses TRBV2 with TRBJ2-1; possibly TRBD2 for D (6 bases). The CDR3 is made up of 13 amino acids. With 2 bases removed from V and 9 bases from J, the gap between germline ends came to 11 bases. The germline V gene has CDR1 SNHLY and CDR2 FYNNEI. For the CDR3, the DNA is TGTGCCAGCAGTGAAATAAGAGCGGGTGAGCAGTTCTTC. Protein: CASSEIRAGEQFF.

This clone was picked up one time. CDR3 in amino acids: CAIHTGLAGANTGELFF. The CDR3 bases are TGTGCCATACACACGGGACTAGCGGGAGCGAACACCGGGGAGCTGTTTTTT. This rearrangement joins TRBV10-3 to TRBJ2-2; 14 nucleotides line up with TRBD2. The CDR3 is 17 residues long. J was trimmed by 0 bases and V by 9 bases; bases with no gene match: 6. The germline gives CDR1 ENHRY, CDR2 SYGVKD.

The V call is TRBV14, the J call TRBJ2-7, with D hard to call. Germline CDR1 SGHDN, CDR2 FVKESK. V was shortened by 2 bases and J by 4 bases, with 18 bases between the two germline ends. The CDR3 is 16 residues long. Written as DNA, the CDR3 is TGTGCCAGCAGCCAACTGGGCCAGGCCAGCTCATACGAGCAGTACTTC. This encodes CASSQLGQASSYEQYF.

This chain joins TRBV28 and TRBJ2-1, with TRBD1 matching 11 bases. The CDR3 is made up of 15 amino acids. V was pared by 2 bases and J by 9 bases, with 6 bases of the junction left unmatched. Germline loops: CDR1 MDHEN, CDR2 SYDVKM. The CDR3 nucleotides read TGTGCCAGCAGTTTAGGGGGACAGGGGGAGAGTGAGCAGTTCTTC. Translation: CASSLGGQGESEQFF.

The gene calls are TRBV7-9 and TRBJ2-3; TRBD1 matches at 11 bases. The V gene end was trimmed by 0 bases and the J gene end by 4 bases; junction bases not matched to a gene: 3. Germline V gives CDR1 SEHNR, CDR2 FQNEAQ (reference sequence). CDR3 size: 16 residues. This chain's CDR3 is CASSLAGQGGSDTQYF. The DNA of the CDR3 is TGTGCCAGCAGCTTAGCGGGACAGGGGGGTTCAGATACGCAGTATTTT.